These 13 T cell receptor beta chains were all obtained from the same sample, sequenced in a study of cytomegalovirus exposure and HLA in healthy donors. Primers: 60 Vbeta forward and 13 Jbeta reverse. Libraries were prepared by immunoSEQ multiplex PCR; TCRdb keeps only in-frame clonotypes and omits some of them. This repertoire shows around 120,000 clones, around 80% found once; its top ten account for 8.8%. Sequenced material: PBMCs. These receptors were collected from a female donor in good health and CMV-seropositive.

This chain connects TRBV5-1 to TRBJ1-1; the D is unclear. The CDR3 contains 13 residues. Germline V gene lookup returns CDR1 SGHRS and CDR2 YFSETQ. Trimming removed 5 bases from V and 0 bases from J, with 8 bases in between. The CDR3 loop is CASSSTVNTEAFF. CDR3 in DNA: TGCGCCAGCAGTTCTACAGTGAACACTGAAGCTTTCTTT.

This clone was observed a handful of times. The chain combines TRBV6-6 with TRBJ2-1; D is ambiguous. The CDR3 runs to 14 residues. Germline V lookup: CDR1 MNHNY, CDR2 SVGAGI (reference sequence). The germline V and J ends were trimmed by 0 bases and 5 bases, with 8 bases remaining between them. The CDR3 sequence is CASSYSGYNNEQFF. The CDR3 region has the DNA TGTGCCAGCAGTTACTCGGGCTACAACAATGAGCAGTTCTTC.

J is TRBJ1-2 and V is TRBV6-4; 11 nucleotides match TRBD1. The CDR3 runs 14 residues. CDR1 is MRHNA and CDR2 is SNTAGT in the germline V gene. V was pared by 5 bases and J by 7 bases, with 6 bases of the junction left unmatched. The CDR3 loop is CASSSDRGLGGYTF. The CDR3 DNA is TGTGCCAGCAGTTCGGACAGGGGGCTCGGTGGCTACACCTTC.

The V call is TRBV18, the J call TRBJ1-4; 7 bases are a match to TRBD1. Germline V gene lookup returns CDR1 KGHSH and CDR2 LQKENI. Unmatched junction bases numbered 6, after V lost 6 bases and J lost 5 bases. This CDR3 spans 14 amino acids. The CDR3: CASSPGGLNEKLFF. The CDR3 nucleotides are TGTGCCAGCTCGCCAGGGGGGTTGAATGAAAAACTGTTTTTT.

CDR3 bases: TGTGCCAGCAGTACGACTAGCTTCTCCTACAATGAGCAGTTCTTC. This sequence encodes CASSTTSFSYNEQFF. The rearrangement uses TRBV11-3 and TRBJ2-1; 7 bases match TRBD2. The CDR3 totals 15 residues. Germline V gene sequence: CDR1 SGHNT, CDR2 YENEEA. V shed 6 bases, J shed 0 bases, and the junction held 5 bases outside the gene matches.

J is TRBJ2-7 and V is TRBV7-9, with D possibly being TRBD1 (5 bases). Germline V gene lookup returns CDR1 SEHNR and CDR2 FQNEAQ (reference sequence). Trimming took 0 bases from V and 0 from J, leaving 9 bases between them. This CDR3 region has 15 residues. The CDR3, as DNA: TGTGCCAGCAGCTTAGCAGGGGCTCCCTCCTACGAGCAGTACTTC. It specifies CASSLAGAPSYEQYF.

The rearrangement joins TRBV14 to TRBJ2-5; D not resolved. The CDR3 extends over 12 amino acids. Trimming shortened V by 2 bases and J by 8 bases, and 9 bases separated the two germline ends. Germline lookup yields CDR1 SGHDN and CDR2 FVKESK. For the CDR3, the DNA is TGTGCCAGCAGCCAATCACACATTACCCAGTACTTC. This sequence encodes CASSQSHITQYF.

The J gene is TRBJ2-3, the V gene TRBV5-1; maybe TRBD2 (6 bases). Germline V gene data show CDR1 as SGHRS and CDR2 as YFSETQ. The CDR3 totals 14 residues. Trimming took off 6 bases at V and 2 bases at J, with 13 bases between the two ends. The CDR3 bases are TGCGCCAGCACCTTAGGAGGGCCCACAGATACGCAGTATTTT. Translating gives CASTLGGPTDTQYF. Using reference TRBV5-1 and TRBJ2-3 for the parts outside the CDR3, the full variable domain is KAGVTQTPRYLIKTRGQQVTLSCSPISGHRSVSWYQQTPGQGLQFLFEYFSETQRNKGNFPGRFSGRQFSNSRSEMNVSTLELGDSALYLCASTLGGPTDTQYFGPGTRLTVL.

This chain connects TRBV29-1 to TRBJ1-3; TRBD1 matches 9 bases. Germline-derived CDR1 and CDR2 are SQVTM and ANQGSEA. The CDR3 has 14 amino acids. Unmatched junction bases numbered 4, after V lost 7 bases and J lost 0 bases. The CDR3 spells CSATGGDSGNTIYF. Here the CDR3 DNA reads TGCAGCGCGACAGGGGGGGACTCTGGAAACACCATATATTTT.

This chain connects TRBV5-6 to TRBJ2-7, with 8 bases lining up with TRBD2. V lost 4 bases, J lost 7 bases, and 16 bases stayed unmatched. The CDR3 has 16 residues. Germline loops: CDR1 SGHDT, CDR2 YYEEEE. The CDR3 sequence: CASSRAPSGGTREQYF. The DNA for the CDR3 is TGTGCCAGCAGCCGGGCCCCCAGCGGGGGAACGCGGGAGCAGTACTTC.

The genes are TRBV4-1 and TRBJ2-6; TRBD1 agrees at 7 bases. Germline CDR1 is MGHRA and CDR2 is YSYEKL. With V trimmed by 8 bases and J by 3 bases, 13 bases remained unmatched. This CDR3 has 17 residues. The CDR3 bases are TGCGCCAGCGGGTGGGACAGACAGTTCCTTGGGGCCAACGTCCTGACTTTC. Residues: CASGWDRQFLGANVLTF.

The chain has TRBV6-5 and TRBJ1-1; tentative D call: TRBD1 (5 bases). Trimming removed 4 bases from V and 1 base from J, with 7 bases in between. The length of the CDR3 is 13 residues. Germline values: CDR1 MNHEY, CDR2 SVGAGI. The CDR3 spells CASSWGQNTEAFF. The CDR3 DNA sequence: TGTGCCAGCAGTTGGGGCCAGAACACTGAAGCTTTCTTT.

The CDR3 is CASSARPDAGGPFF. Written as DNA, the CDR3 is TGTGCCAGCTCAGCCAGACCGGACGCCGGCGGGCCGTTCTTC. The rearrangement links TRBV18 to TRBJ2-1; TRBD2 might be the D (5 bases). Trimming removed 5 bases from V and 15 bases from J, with 23 bases in between. The CDR3 is made up of 14 amino acids. Germline V CDR1 and CDR2: KGHSH, LQKENI.